This is a list of T cell receptor beta chains from one sample in a study of CD8 T cells in ankylosing spondylitis. Each CDR3 protein gets one entry after TCRdb re-called the 5' RACE reads with MiXCR. The repertoire holds approximately 300,000 distinct CDR3 sequences, with less than 25% as singletons. The sequencing sample was made of blood, either unsorted or a sorted T cell fraction (not recorded which). The receptors here all came from a female donor with ankylosing spondylitis or in good health (not recorded which). Each CDR3 is given with its conserved first and last residue. The D gene is left open where the match is weak. The size of a clone is reported for some rows only, either as once, few or many, or as a class for expanded clones.

cdr3_nt: TGCGCCAGCAGTGAGATCAGCAGGGTCCAGGGCTACACCTTC
cdr3_aa: CASSEISRVQGYTF
d_call: .
j_call: TRBJ1-2
v_call: TRBV10-2
clone_size: few

cdr3_nt: TGTGCCAGCAGCCCGCGCGAGGGACTCTCCTACGAGCAGTACTTC
cdr3_aa: CASSPREGLSYEQYF
d_call: .
j_call: TRBJ2-7
v_call: TRBV7-6
clone_size: .

cdr3_nt: TGTGCCAGCGGGGGGGGGATTACTGATAATGAGCAGTTCTTC
cdr3_aa: CASGGGITDNEQFF
d_call: TRBD2
j_call: TRBJ2-1
v_call: TRBV28
clone_size: few

cdr3_nt: TGTGCCAGCAGCTCTCCACAGGGGTCCATTACCTATAATTCACCCCTCCACTTT
cdr3_aa: CASSSPQGSITYNSPLHF
d_call: TRBD1
j_call: TRBJ1-6
v_call: TRBV7-2
clone_size: .

cdr3_nt: TGCAGTGCCTTGACAGGTCGGGGAGGCTACACCTTC
cdr3_aa: CSALTGRGGYTF
d_call: .
j_call: TRBJ1-2
v_call: TRBV20-1
clone_size: few

cdr3_nt: TGTGCCAGCAGTGAATTCGGGACTAGCGGCAATGAGCAGTTCTTC
cdr3_aa: CASSEFGTSGNEQFF
d_call: TRBD2
j_call: TRBJ2-1
v_call: TRBV25-1
clone_size: many

cdr3_nt: TGCGCCAGCAGCTTGGCCTCCTCGGGACAGCGGTCAGATACGCAGTATTTT
cdr3_aa: CASSLASSGQRSDTQYF
d_call: TRBD1
j_call: TRBJ2-3
v_call: TRBV5-1
clone_size: many

cdr3_nt: TGTGCCAGCAGGCCGGGACTCCTCAACAATGAGCAGTTCTTC
cdr3_aa: CASRPGLLNNEQFF
d_call: .
j_call: TRBJ2-1
v_call: TRBV12-3/TRBV12-4
clone_size: many

cdr3_nt: TGTGCCAGCAGGCAGGGACAGGGCTTCTACAATGAGCAGTTCTTC
cdr3_aa: CASRQGQGFYNEQFF
d_call: TRBD1
j_call: TRBJ2-1
v_call: TRBV14
clone_size: .

cdr3_nt: TGTGCCAGCAGCCAAGGGGAGAATCAGCCCCAGCATTTT
cdr3_aa: CASSQGENQPQHF
d_call: .
j_call: TRBJ1-5
v_call: TRBV3-1
clone_size: .

cdr3_nt: TGCAGTGGGAGAGTGCAGGGGCGACGTCGGGCTTTCTTT
cdr3_aa: CSGRVQGRRRAFF
d_call: .
j_call: TRBJ1-1
v_call: TRBV20-1
clone_size: many

cdr3_nt: TGTGCTAGCAGCCCAGACATCCTAATGGGAGAGACCCAGTACTTC
cdr3_aa: CASSPDILMGETQYF
d_call: .
j_call: TRBJ2-5
v_call: TRBV7-7
clone_size: once

cdr3_nt: TGTGCCAGCACCATCAGCGGGAGTCTTTACGAGCAGTACTTC
cdr3_aa: CASTISGSLYEQYF
d_call: TRBD2
j_call: TRBJ2-7
v_call: TRBV6-1
clone_size: .

cdr3_nt: TGTGCCACTCGTCTGTTGAACACTGAAGCTTTCTTT
cdr3_aa: CATRLLNTEAFF
d_call: .
j_call: TRBJ1-1
v_call: TRBV6-5
clone_size: .

cdr3_nt: TGTGCCAGCACTCATTGGGGACTCCCCCGCCAGCCCCAGCATTTT
cdr3_aa: CASTHWGLPRQPQHF
d_call: .
j_call: TRBJ1-5
v_call: TRBV12-3/TRBV12-4
clone_size: many

cdr3_nt: TGTGCCAGCAGCGCGAGAGGCGGACAGGGGGCCTACGAGCAGTACTTC
cdr3_aa: CASSARGGQGAYEQYF
d_call: TRBD1
j_call: TRBJ2-7
v_call: TRBV6-1
clone_size: .

cdr3_nt: TGTGCCAGCAGCTTCCTTGTAGACCAGTACTTC
cdr3_aa: CASSFLVDQYF
d_call: .
j_call: TRBJ2-7
v_call: TRBV11-2
clone_size: many

cdr3_nt: TGTGCCAGCAGCCAAGGGCGGGACCGACTCGTTACTCACTACGAGCAGTACTTC
cdr3_aa: CASSQGRDRLVTHYEQYF
d_call: .
j_call: TRBJ2-7
v_call: TRBV3-1
clone_size: .

cdr3_nt: TGTGCCAGCACTCCAGGGGTGAAGAGGCAAGAGACCCAGTACTTC
cdr3_aa: CASTPGVKRQETQYF
d_call: .
j_call: TRBJ2-5
v_call: TRBV12-3/TRBV12-4
clone_size: .

cdr3_nt: TGTGCCAGCAGCTTCCAACCGAATTCACCCCTCCACTTT
cdr3_aa: CASSFQPNSPLHF
d_call: .
j_call: TRBJ1-6
v_call: TRBV11-2
clone_size: few

cdr3_nt: TGCAGCACCCGTGCTAGTTATGGAGAAGAGACCCAGTACTTC
cdr3_aa: CSTRASYGEETQYF
d_call: .
j_call: TRBJ2-5
v_call: TRBV29-1
clone_size: few

cdr3_nt: TGCGCCAGCAGCTTCGGGCTAGGGTGGGAGCAGTACTTC
cdr3_aa: CASSFGLGWEQYF
d_call: .
j_call: TRBJ2-7
v_call: TRBV5-1
clone_size: .

cdr3_nt: TGTGCCACCGTAGGCGGGCTAGCGGGTTACGAGCAGTACTTC
cdr3_aa: CATVGGLAGYEQYF
d_call: TRBD2
j_call: TRBJ2-7
v_call: TRBV6-1
clone_size: .

cdr3_nt: TGTGCCAGCAGTTACTCTTCCAAAGGGGGCACTGAAGCTTTCTTT
cdr3_aa: CASSYSSKGGTEAFF
d_call: .
j_call: TRBJ1-1
v_call: TRBV6-5
clone_size: .

cdr3_nt: TGCAGTGCTAGCTCTAGCGGTAGCACAGATACGCAGTATTTT
cdr3_aa: CSASSSGSTDTQYF
d_call: TRBD2
j_call: TRBJ2-3
v_call: TRBV20-1
clone_size: few

cdr3_nt: TGTGCCAGCAGTTTCGGCCAGGGCAATCAGCCCCAGCATTTT
cdr3_aa: CASSFGQGNQPQHF
d_call: .
j_call: TRBJ1-5
v_call: TRBV12-3/TRBV12-4
clone_size: many

cdr3_nt: TGTGCCAGCAGCCCGGCCGGGACTAGCGGGAGACTGCGTGCCACCGGGGAGCTGTTTTTT
cdr3_aa: CASSPAGTSGRLRATGELFF
d_call: TRBD2
j_call: TRBJ2-2
v_call: TRBV3-1
clone_size: few

cdr3_nt: TGTGCCAGTAGCACCCGACCAGGGACAGGGGACTATGAGCAGTTCTTC
cdr3_aa: CASSTRPGTGDYEQFF
d_call: TRBD1
j_call: TRBJ2-1
v_call: TRBV19
clone_size: .

cdr3_nt: TGCGCCAGCAGCTTGTGGACAGGGAACACTGAAGCTTTCTTT
cdr3_aa: CASSLWTGNTEAFF
d_call: TRBD1
j_call: TRBJ1-1
v_call: TRBV5-1
clone_size: few

cdr3_nt: TGTGCCAGCACCTTAGAGACGGAGTGGACTGAAGCTTTCTTT
cdr3_aa: CASTLETEWTEAFF
d_call: .
j_call: TRBJ1-1
v_call: TRBV12-3/TRBV12-4
clone_size: .

cdr3_nt: TGTGCCAGCAGTCTCCCGGGATCTGGGGCCAACGTCCTGACTTTC
cdr3_aa: CASSLPGSGANVLTF
d_call: .
j_call: TRBJ2-6
v_call: TRBV12-3/TRBV12-4
clone_size: few

cdr3_nt: TGTGCCAGCAGCGTAGCATTGCTTAGCTCCTACAATGAGCAGTTCTTC
cdr3_aa: CASSVALLSSYNEQFF
d_call: .
j_call: TRBJ2-1
v_call: TRBV9
clone_size: .

cdr3_nt: TGTGCCAGCAGTTTAGCGAGGGGAGGGAGCACAGATACGCAGTATTTT
cdr3_aa: CASSLARGGSTDTQYF
d_call: TRBD2
j_call: TRBJ2-3
v_call: TRBV12-3/TRBV12-4
clone_size: few

cdr3_nt: TGCAGTGCTAGACAGGGGTTCACTGAAGCTTTCTTT
cdr3_aa: CSARQGFTEAFF
d_call: .
j_call: TRBJ1-1
v_call: TRBV20-1
clone_size: few

cdr3_nt: TGCAGTGCTAAGACAGGGGTCGGCCTAGACTACACCTTC
cdr3_aa: CSAKTGVGLDYTF
d_call: TRBD1
j_call: TRBJ1-2
v_call: TRBV20-1
clone_size: many

cdr3_nt: TGTGCCAGCAGCCCCCTAGCGGGAGGACAAGAGACCCAGTACTTC
cdr3_aa: CASSPLAGGQETQYF
d_call: TRBD2
j_call: TRBJ2-5
v_call: TRBV6-2/TRBV6-3
clone_size: .

cdr3_nt: TGCGCCAGCAGCATATCGGACAGAAGAAACAATGAGCAGTTCTTC
cdr3_aa: CASSISDRRNNEQFF
d_call: .
j_call: TRBJ2-1
v_call: TRBV5-1
clone_size: .

cdr3_nt: TGTGCCAGTAGGGCGGCGGGAGAGGTGAATGAAAAACTGTTTTTT
cdr3_aa: CASRAAGEVNEKLFF
d_call: .
j_call: TRBJ1-4
v_call: TRBV19
clone_size: .

cdr3_nt: TGTGCCACCAGTGATTCGTCGGGGGCCGACTATGGCTACACCTTC
cdr3_aa: CATSDSSGADYGYTF
d_call: .
j_call: TRBJ1-2
v_call: TRBV24-1
clone_size: few

cdr3_nt: TGTGCCAGCAGTTTCCCGGAATCACCCCTCCACTTT
cdr3_aa: CASSFPESPLHF
d_call: .
j_call: TRBJ1-6
v_call: TRBV12-3/TRBV12-4
clone_size: few

cdr3_nt: TGTGCCAGCAGTATTTCCAGGGTTAACTATGGCTACACCTTC
cdr3_aa: CASSISRVNYGYTF
d_call: .
j_call: TRBJ1-2
v_call: TRBV6-1
clone_size: few

cdr3_nt: TGTGCCAGCAGCCCTGGTCTGAGCACTGAAGCTTTCTTT
cdr3_aa: CASSPGLSTEAFF
d_call: .
j_call: TRBJ1-1
v_call: TRBV3-1
clone_size: .

cdr3_nt: TGCAGTGCCGGTGACCACTACGAGCAGTACTTC
cdr3_aa: CSAGDHYEQYF
d_call: .
j_call: TRBJ2-7
v_call: TRBV20-1
clone_size: .

cdr3_nt: TGTGCCTGGACCCCACCCGGCGTGAACACTGAAGCTTTCTTT
cdr3_aa: CAWTPPGVNTEAFF
d_call: .
j_call: TRBJ1-1
v_call: TRBV30
clone_size: few

cdr3_nt: TGTGCCAGCAGTGAACAAGTCGGGCAGTTCTTC
cdr3_aa: CASSEQVGQFF
d_call: .
j_call: TRBJ2-1
v_call: TRBV2
clone_size: .

cdr3_nt: TGCAGTACAGCGGTGCCTAGCACAGATACGCAGTATTTT
cdr3_aa: CSTAVPSTDTQYF
d_call: .
j_call: TRBJ2-3
v_call: TRBV20-1
clone_size: few

cdr3_nt: TGTGCCAGCAGCTTGTGGGGACGCGGCGTGAAAGAGCAGTTCTTC
cdr3_aa: CASSLWGRGVKEQFF
d_call: .
j_call: TRBJ2-1
v_call: TRBV5-5
clone_size: .

cdr3_nt: TGTGCCACCAGCCGCAAGGGGATAACAGATACGCAGTATTTT
cdr3_aa: CATSRKGITDTQYF
d_call: .
j_call: TRBJ2-3
v_call: TRBV15
clone_size: few

cdr3_nt: TGTGCCAGCAGCTTCACAGATACGCAGTATTTT
cdr3_aa: CASSFTDTQYF
d_call: .
j_call: TRBJ2-3
v_call: TRBV28
clone_size: many

cdr3_nt: TGTGCCATCAGTGAGTCGTGGACAGAAGAGACCCAGTACTTC
cdr3_aa: CAISESWTEETQYF
d_call: .
j_call: TRBJ2-5
v_call: TRBV10-3
clone_size: .

cdr3_nt: TGCGCCAGCAGCCAAGTGAGCAGGGGTCGTGAGCAGTTCTTC
cdr3_aa: CASSQVSRGREQFF
d_call: .
j_call: TRBJ2-1
v_call: TRBV4-3
clone_size: .

cdr3_nt: TGTGCCAGCAGTTACGGGCGGGGAGCGGGATTCGATGAGCAGTTCTTC
cdr3_aa: CASSYGRGAGFDEQFF
d_call: TRBD2
j_call: TRBJ2-1
v_call: TRBV6-5
clone_size: .

cdr3_nt: TGTGCCAGCAGCCTCCGGACTAGCGGGAGGGCGAAGATAACCGGGGAGCTGTTTTTT
cdr3_aa: CASSLRTSGRAKITGELFF
d_call: TRBD2
j_call: TRBJ2-2
v_call: TRBV4-2
clone_size: .

cdr3_nt: TGCAGTGCTAGGTCCCGGGCGGGCGGCCATGAGCAGTTCTTC
cdr3_aa: CSARSRAGGHEQFF
d_call: .
j_call: TRBJ2-1
v_call: TRBV20-1
clone_size: few

cdr3_nt: TGTGCCAGCACTGAGCGGGAGGCCCCAGATACGCAGTATTTT
cdr3_aa: CASTEREAPDTQYF
d_call: TRBD2
j_call: TRBJ2-3
v_call: TRBV25-1
clone_size: .